One sample yielded the 10 T cell receptor beta chains listed below, sequenced in a study of cytomegalovirus exposure and HLA in healthy donors. The study ran its PCR with 60 Vbeta and 13 Jbeta primers. The table came from immunoSEQ multiplex PCR; TCRdb's copy has only in-frame clones and leaves some out. The data hold about 190,000 clones, with roughly 80% observed a single time. The source material was PBMCs. The receptors derive from a middle-aged man in good health and CMV-seropositive.

The chain employs TRBV9 and TRBJ2-7; 7 bases fit TRBD1. The CDR3 consists of 14 residues. The trim removed 0 bases at V and 4 bases at J, leaving 4 bases unmatched. Germline-derived CDR1 and CDR2 are SGDLS and YYNGEE. CDR3 region: CASSVGQGLYEQYF. The CDR3 region has the DNA TGTGCCAGCAGCGTAGGACAGGGTCTGTACGAGCAGTACTTC.

This clone was recorded once. The J gene is TRBJ2-7, the V gene TRBV27; 7 nucleotides match TRBD1. Losses at the gene ends were 4 bases for V and 0 bases for J; bases not matched to a gene: 6. The CDR3 runs to 15 residues. CDR1 MNHEY and CDR2 SMNVEV come from the germline V gene (reference sequence). DNA of the CDR3: TGTGCCAGCAGTTCACCGGGACAGCACTCCTACGAGCAGTACTTC. Residues: CASSSPGQHSYEQYF.

This sequence joins TRBV5-4 and TRBJ1-1; D may be TRBD1 (6 bases). Germline V gene sequence: CDR1 SGHNT, CDR2 YYREEE (reference sequence). The ends were cut back, 0 bases at V and 10 bases at J, with 10 bases in the middle. There are 12 residues in the CDR3. The CDR3 is CASSLAPGVAFF. For the CDR3, the DNA is TGTGCCAGCAGCTTGGCCCCAGGGGTAGCTTTCTTT. Based on the CDR3 plus reference TRBV5-4 and TRBJ1-1, the full variable domain is ETGVTQSPTHLIKTRGQQVTLRCSSQSGHNTVSWYQQALGQGPQFIFQYYREEENGRGNFPPRFSGLQFPNYSSELNVNALELDDSALYLCASSLAPGVAFFGQGTRLTVV.

As for this clone: The sample contains more than one DNA sequence encoding this CDR3. This rearrangement joins TRBV7-2 to TRBJ2-7; 9 nucleotides match TRBD2. The trim removed 5 bases at V and 5 bases at J, leaving 4 bases unmatched. Germline CDR1 SGHTA, CDR2 FQGNSA. The CDR3 runs to 13 residues. Written as DNA, the CDR3 is TGTGCCAGCAGCACGAGCGGGGGGAACGAGCAGTACTTC. This encodes CASSTSGGNEQYF.

The rearrangement uses TRBV9 and TRBJ1-1; no reliable D call. Looked up from germline, CDR1 is SGDLS and CDR2 is YYNGEE. V was clipped by 4 bases and J by 4 bases, with 20 bases between them. The CDR3 sequence is 16 residues long. CDR3 sequence (DNA): TGTGCCAGCAGCCCACGACAATCAGGTTCGATCACTGAAGCTTTCTTT. Its translation: CASSPRQSGSITEAFF.

The genes are TRBV6-5 and TRBJ1-5; tentative D call: TRBD1 (6 bases). Germline-derived CDR1 and CDR2 are MNHEY and SVGAGI. V shed 5 bases and J shed 13 bases, with 21 bases lying between them. CDR3 length: 14 amino acids. CDR3 in DNA: TGTGCCAGCAGTACCAACATTGAACAGGGAGCACAGCATTTT. Amino acid sequence: CASSTNIEQGAQHF.

The V gene is TRBV7-2, the J gene TRBJ1-2; no reliable D call. Trimming left V 0 bases short and J 8 bases short, with 16 bases between. The germline V gene has CDR1 SGHTA and CDR2 FQGNSA. The CDR3 contains 15 residues. As DNA, the CDR3 is TGTGCCAGCAGCTTAGCTCTAGCACTGAGCCACGGCTACACCTTC. Translation: CASSLALALSHGYTF. Variable domain in full (rest from reference TRBV7-2 and TRBJ1-2): GAGVSQSPSNKVTEKGKDVELRCDPISGHTALYWYRQSLGQGLEFLIYFQGNSAPDKSGLPSDRFSAERTGGSVSTLTIQRTQQEDSAVYLCASSLALALSHGYTFGSGTRLTVV.

This chain connects TRBV28 to TRBJ2-7, with 10 bases aligning to TRBD1. The ends lost 3 bases at V and 5 bases at J; junction bases unmatched: 10. The CDR3 loop spans 16 amino acids. Germline lookup yields CDR1 MDHEN and CDR2 SYDVKM. CDR3 in DNA: TGTGCCAGCAGTTTCGCCCTCGGACAGGGGGAAAACGAGCAGTACTTC. Translation gives CASSFALGQGENEQYF.

The gene calls are TRBV19 and TRBJ2-6, with TRBD1 matching over 8 bases. The germline CDR1 and CDR2 sequences are LNHDA and SQIVND (reference sequence). Trimming removed 6 bases from V and 7 bases from J; junction bases left unmatched: 8. CDR3 length: 15 amino acids. The CDR3 nucleotides read TGTGCCAGTAGCCTTGGACAGGGTTTAGCCAACGTCCTGACTTTC. It yields the protein CASSLGQGLANVLTF. Filled out from reference TRBV19 and TRBJ2-6, the complete variable domain reads DGGITQSPKYLFRKEGQNVTLSCEQNLNHDAMYWYRQDPGQGLRLIYYSQIVNDFQKGDIAEGYSVSREKKESFPLTVTSAQKNPTAFYLCASSLGQGLANVLTFGAGSRLTVL.

The rearrangement joins TRBV27 to TRBJ2-5; 8 bases map to TRBD2. The CDR3 length is 14 residues. Germline CDR1 and CDR2: MNHEY and SMNVEV (reference sequence). With V trimmed by 4 bases and J by 2 bases, 3 bases remained unmatched. This CDR3 is CASSSGGIQETQYF. CDR3 DNA: TGTGCCAGCAGTTCGGGAGGGATTCAAGAGACCCAGTACTTC.